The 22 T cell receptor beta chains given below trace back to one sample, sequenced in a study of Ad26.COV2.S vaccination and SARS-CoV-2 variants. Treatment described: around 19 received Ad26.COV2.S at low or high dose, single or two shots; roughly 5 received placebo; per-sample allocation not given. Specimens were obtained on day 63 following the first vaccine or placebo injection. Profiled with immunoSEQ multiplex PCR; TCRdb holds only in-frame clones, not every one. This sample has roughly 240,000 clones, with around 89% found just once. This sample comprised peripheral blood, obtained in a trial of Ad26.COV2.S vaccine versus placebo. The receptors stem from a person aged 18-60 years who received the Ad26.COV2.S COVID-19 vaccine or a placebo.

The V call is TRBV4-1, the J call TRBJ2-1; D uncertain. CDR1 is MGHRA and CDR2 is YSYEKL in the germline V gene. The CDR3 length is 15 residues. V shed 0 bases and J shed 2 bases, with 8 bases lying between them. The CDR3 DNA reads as TGCGCCAGCAGCCAAGACTTAAACCCCTACAATGAGCAGTTCTTC. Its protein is CASSQDLNPYNEQFF.

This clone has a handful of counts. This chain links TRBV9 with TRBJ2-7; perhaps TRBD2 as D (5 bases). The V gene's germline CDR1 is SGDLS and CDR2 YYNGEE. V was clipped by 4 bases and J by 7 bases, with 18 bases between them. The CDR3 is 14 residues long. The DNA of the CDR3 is TGTGCCAGCAGCTCCGGACTTTTGTCTAGGGAGCAGTACTTC. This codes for CASSSGLLSREQYF.

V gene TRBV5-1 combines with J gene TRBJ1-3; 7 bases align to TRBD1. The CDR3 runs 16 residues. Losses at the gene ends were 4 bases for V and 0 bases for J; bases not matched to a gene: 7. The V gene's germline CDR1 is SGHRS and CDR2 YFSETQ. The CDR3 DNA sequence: TGCGCCAGCAGCGTCGATGGACAGGTCTCTGGAAACACCATATATTTT. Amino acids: CASSVDGQVSGNTIYF. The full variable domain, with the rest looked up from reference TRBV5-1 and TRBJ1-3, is KAGVTQTPRYLIKTRGQQVTLSCSPISGHRSVSWYQQTPGQGLQFLFEYFSETQRNKGNFPGRFSGRQFSNSRSEMNVSTLELGDSALYLCASSVDGQVSGNTIYFGEGSWLTVV.

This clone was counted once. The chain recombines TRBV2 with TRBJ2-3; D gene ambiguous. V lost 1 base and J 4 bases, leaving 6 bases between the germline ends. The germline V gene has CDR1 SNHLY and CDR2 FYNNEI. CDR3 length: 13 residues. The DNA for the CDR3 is TGTGCCAGCAGTGAAGGCAGATCAGATACGCAGTATTTT. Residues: CASSEGRSDTQYF.

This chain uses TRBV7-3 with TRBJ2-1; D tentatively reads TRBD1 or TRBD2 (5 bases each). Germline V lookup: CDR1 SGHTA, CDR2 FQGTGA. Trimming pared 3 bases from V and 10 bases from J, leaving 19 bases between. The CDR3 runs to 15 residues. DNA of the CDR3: TGTGCCAGCAGCTTCAACCCCGGTGTGGGGACCGAGCAGTTCTTC. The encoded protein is CASSFNPGVGTEQFF.

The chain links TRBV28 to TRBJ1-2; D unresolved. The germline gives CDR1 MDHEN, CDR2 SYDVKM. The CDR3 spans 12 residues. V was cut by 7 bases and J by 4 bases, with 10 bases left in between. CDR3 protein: CASTGSPYGYTF. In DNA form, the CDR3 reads TGTGCCAGCACCGGGTCCCCCTATGGCTACACCTTC.

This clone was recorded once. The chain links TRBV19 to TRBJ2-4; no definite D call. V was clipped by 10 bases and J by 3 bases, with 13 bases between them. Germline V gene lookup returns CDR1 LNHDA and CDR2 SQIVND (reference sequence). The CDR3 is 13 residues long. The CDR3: CATTPWGKNIQYF. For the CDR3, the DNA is TGTGCCACCACACCTTGGGGCAAAAACATTCAGTACTTC. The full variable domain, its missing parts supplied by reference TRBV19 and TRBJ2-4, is DGGITQSPKYLFRKEGQNVTLSCEQNLNHDAMYWYRQDPGQGLRLIYYSQIVNDFQKGDIAEGYSVSREKKESFPLTVTSAQKNPTAFYLCATTPWGKNIQYFGAGTRLSVL.

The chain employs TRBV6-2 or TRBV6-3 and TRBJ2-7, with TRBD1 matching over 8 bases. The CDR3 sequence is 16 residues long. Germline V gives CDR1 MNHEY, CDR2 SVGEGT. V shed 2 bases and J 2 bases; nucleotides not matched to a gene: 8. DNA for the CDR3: TGTGCCAGCAGTTACCCCCGACAGGGGAAACCCTACGAGCAGTACTTC. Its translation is CASSYPRQGKPYEQYF.

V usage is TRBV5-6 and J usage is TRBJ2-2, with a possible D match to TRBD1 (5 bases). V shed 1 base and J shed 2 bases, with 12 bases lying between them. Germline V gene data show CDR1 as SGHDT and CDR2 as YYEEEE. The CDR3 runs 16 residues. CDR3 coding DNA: TGTGCCAGCAGCTTGCTCGGACAATTAAACACCGGGGAGCTGTTTTTT. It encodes CASSLLGQLNTGELFF.

CDR3 sequence: CASSLQGAGAFF. Here the CDR3 DNA reads TGTGCCAGCAGTTTACAGGGGGCGGGAGCTTTCTTT. This chain connects TRBV12-3 or TRBV12-4 to TRBJ1-1; 8 bases are shared with TRBD1. The CDR3 consists of 12 residues. Trimming took 2 bases from V and 10 from J; bases not matched to a gene: 3.

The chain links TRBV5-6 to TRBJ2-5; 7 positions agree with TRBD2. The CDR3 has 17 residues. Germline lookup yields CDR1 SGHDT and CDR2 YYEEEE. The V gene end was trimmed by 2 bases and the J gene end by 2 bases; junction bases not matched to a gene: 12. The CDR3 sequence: CASSFPRLAYRQETQYF. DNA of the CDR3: TGTGCCAGCAGCTTTCCTAGACTAGCTTATAGACAAGAGACCCAGTACTTC.

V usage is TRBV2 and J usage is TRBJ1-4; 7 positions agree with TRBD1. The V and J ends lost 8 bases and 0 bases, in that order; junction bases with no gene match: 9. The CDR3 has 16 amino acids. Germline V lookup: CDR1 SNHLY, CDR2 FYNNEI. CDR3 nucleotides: TGTGCCAGCTCTACCGGGACAGCTCCAACTAATGAAAAACTGTTTTTT. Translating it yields CASSTGTAPTNEKLFF. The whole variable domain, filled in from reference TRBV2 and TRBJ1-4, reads EPEVTQTPSHQVTQMGQEVILRCVPISNHLYFYWYRQILGQKVEFLVSFYNNEISEKSEIFDDQFSVERPDGSNFTLKIRSTKLEDSAMYFCASSTGTAPTNEKLFFGSGTQLSVL.

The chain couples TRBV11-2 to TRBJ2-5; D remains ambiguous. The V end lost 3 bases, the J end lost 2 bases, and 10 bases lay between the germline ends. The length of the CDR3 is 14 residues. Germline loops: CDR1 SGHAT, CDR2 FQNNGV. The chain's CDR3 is CASSFGLIQETQYF. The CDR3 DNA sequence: TGTGCCAGCAGCTTCGGCCTTATTCAAGAGACCCAGTACTTC.

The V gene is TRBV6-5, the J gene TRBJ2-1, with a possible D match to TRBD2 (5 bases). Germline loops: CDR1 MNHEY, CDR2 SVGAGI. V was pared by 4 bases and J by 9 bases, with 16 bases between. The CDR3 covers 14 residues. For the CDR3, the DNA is TGTGCCAGCAGTTCAAGGAGCGGCGATCCTGAGCAGTTCTTC. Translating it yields CASSSRSGDPEQFF.

As DNA, the CDR3 is TGTGCCAGCAGCCGCGGACTAGCGTCGACTGTATACGAGCAGTACTTC. Amino acids: CASSRGLASTVYEQYF. The chain combines TRBV28 with TRBJ2-7, with 9 nucleotides matching TRBD2. Germline V CDR1 and CDR2: MDHEN, SYDVKM. This CDR3 has 16 residues. The V and J ends lost 6 bases and 4 bases, in that order; junction bases with no gene match: 13.

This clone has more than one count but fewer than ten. CDR3: CASSDGGDSYGYTF. In DNA form, the CDR3 reads TGTGCCAGCAGTGACGGAGGGGACAGTTATGGCTACACCTTC. This sequence joins TRBV6-4 and TRBJ1-2; 7 bases are a match to TRBD1. J gave up 5 bases and V 2 bases, and 5 bases lay outside the gene matches. This CDR3 has 14 amino acids. The germline V gene encodes CDR1 MRHNA and CDR2 SNTAGT.

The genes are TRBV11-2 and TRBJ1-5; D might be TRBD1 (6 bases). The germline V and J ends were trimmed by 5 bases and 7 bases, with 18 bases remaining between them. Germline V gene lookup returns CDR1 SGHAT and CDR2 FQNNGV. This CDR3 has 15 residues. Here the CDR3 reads CASSLTGLPGQPQHF. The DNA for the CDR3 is TGTGCCAGCAGCCTAACAGGGCTCCCCGGGCAGCCCCAGCATTTT.

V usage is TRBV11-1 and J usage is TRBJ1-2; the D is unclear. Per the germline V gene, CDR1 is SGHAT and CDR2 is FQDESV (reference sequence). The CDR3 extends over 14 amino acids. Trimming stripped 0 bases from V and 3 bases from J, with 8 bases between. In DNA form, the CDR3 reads TGTGCCAGCAGCTTAGCTTCGGATTACTATGGCTACACCTTC. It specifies CASSLASDYYGYTF.

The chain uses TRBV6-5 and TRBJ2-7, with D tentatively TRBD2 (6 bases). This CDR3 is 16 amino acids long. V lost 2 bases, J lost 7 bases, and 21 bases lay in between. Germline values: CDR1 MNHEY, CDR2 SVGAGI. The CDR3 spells CASSYTEWEASREQYF. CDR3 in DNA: TGTGCCAGCAGTTACACGGAGTGGGAGGCGTCAAGGGAGCAGTACTTC.

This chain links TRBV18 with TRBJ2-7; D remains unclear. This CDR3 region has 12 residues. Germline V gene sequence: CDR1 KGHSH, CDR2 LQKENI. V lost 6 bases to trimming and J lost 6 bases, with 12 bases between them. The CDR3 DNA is TGTGCCAGCTCTCCTCAGGTTGGCGAGCAGTACTTC. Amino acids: CASSPQVGEQYF.

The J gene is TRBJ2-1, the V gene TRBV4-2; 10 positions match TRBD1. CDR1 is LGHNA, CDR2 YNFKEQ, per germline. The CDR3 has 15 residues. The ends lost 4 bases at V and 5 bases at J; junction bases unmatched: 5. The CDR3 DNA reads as TGTGCCAGCAGCCTTGGGACAGGGGCCAACAATGAGCAGTTCTTC. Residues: CASSLGTGANNEQFF.

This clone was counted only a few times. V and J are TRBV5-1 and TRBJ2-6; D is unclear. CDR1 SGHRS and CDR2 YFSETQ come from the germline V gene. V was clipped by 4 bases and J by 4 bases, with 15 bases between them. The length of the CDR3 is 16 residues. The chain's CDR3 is CASSGVEMYGANVLTF. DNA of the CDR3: TGCGCCAGCAGCGGAGTTGAGATGTACGGGGCCAACGTCCTGACTTTC.